This entry features one T cell receptor beta chain sequence. Its antigen is currently unknown. The data stem from a study of cytomegalovirus exposure and HLA in healthy donors. It was with 60 Vbeta and 13 Jbeta primers that the PCR ran. TCRdb's copy holds only in-frame clones and misses some; the assay was immunoSEQ multiplex PCR. Across tens of thousands of clones, the top ten clones capture roughly 1.5% of the sample. Study results and limitations: Later on, a genetic analysis was performed. It linked a missense variant in DCLRE1C with V- and J-gene trimming of TCR beta.

The V and J ends lost 5 bases and 5 bases respectively, with 6 bases between them. CDR1 and CDR2 from the germline V gene are WNHNN and SYGVQD (reference sequence). This CDR3 has 12 residues. Material: PBMCs. This TCR came from a woman aged 55-75 years in good health and CMV-seronegative. The chain employs TRBV10-1 and TRBJ2-2; D is unresolved. CDR3 protein: CASSRTTGELFF. CDR3 coding DNA: TGCGCCAGCAGTAGAACAACCGGGGAGCTGTTTTTT.